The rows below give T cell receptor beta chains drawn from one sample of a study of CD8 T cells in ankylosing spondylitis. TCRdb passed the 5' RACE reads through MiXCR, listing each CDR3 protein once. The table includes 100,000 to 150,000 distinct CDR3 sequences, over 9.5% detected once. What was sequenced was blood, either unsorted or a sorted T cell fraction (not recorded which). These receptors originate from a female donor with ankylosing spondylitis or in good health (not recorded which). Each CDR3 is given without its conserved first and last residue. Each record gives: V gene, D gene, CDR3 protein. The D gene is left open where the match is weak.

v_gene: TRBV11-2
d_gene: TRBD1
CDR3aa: ASSPGQDYGDP

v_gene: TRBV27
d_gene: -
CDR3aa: ASSLSGVKGYNEQF

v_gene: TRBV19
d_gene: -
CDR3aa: ASSKQGFTYEQY

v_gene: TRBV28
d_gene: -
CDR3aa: ASSRTVYNSPLH

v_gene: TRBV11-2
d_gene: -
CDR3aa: ASSLTVRGNYNEQF

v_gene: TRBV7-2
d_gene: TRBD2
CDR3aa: ASSWSSGRAETQY

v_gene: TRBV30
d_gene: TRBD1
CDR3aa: AWSPGQGIAF

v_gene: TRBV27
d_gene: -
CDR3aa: ASSPGQTYGYT

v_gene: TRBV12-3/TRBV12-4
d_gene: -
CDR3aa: ASSPLSRGDPYEQY

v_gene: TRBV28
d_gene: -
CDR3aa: ASSFKRNNEQF

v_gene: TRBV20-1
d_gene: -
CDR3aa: SARSGLASGTQY

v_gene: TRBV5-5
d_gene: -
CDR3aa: ASSYDTRNTEAF

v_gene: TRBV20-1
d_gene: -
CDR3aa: SARAGRDPESGYT

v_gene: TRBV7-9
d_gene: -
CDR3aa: ASSLEPENTEAF

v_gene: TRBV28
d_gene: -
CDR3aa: ASSQGPQRDTQY

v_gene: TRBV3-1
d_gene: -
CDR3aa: ASSQGGLADTQY

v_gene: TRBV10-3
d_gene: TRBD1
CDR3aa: AISAYRDRVDSPLH

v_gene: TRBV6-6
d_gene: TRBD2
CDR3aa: ASRPGLAGYNEQF

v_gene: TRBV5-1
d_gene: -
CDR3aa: ASSFRQANSGANVLT